The following is a T cell receptor (beta chain) sequence with its context. Produced via immunoSEQ multiplex PCR; TCRdb's table is partial and in-frame only. In the table there are fewer than 120,000 clones, roughly 90% of which are singletons. The data stem from a study of T cell responses to AZD1222 COVID-19 vaccine. The V end was cut by 4 bases, the J end by 3 bases, with 16 bases between. CDR3 length equals 16 residues. CDR1 and CDR2 from the germline V gene are LGHDT and YNNKEL (reference sequence). Material: peripheral blood, obtained on day 0 of AZD1222 vaccination. V and J are TRBV3-1 (or the pseudogene TRBV3-2) and TRBJ1-5, with D possibly matching TRBD1 (6 bases). The sequence came from an adult in good health. In nucleotides, the CDR3 is TGTGCCAGCAGCCCGTATTCGGGGGCCTACAATCAGCCCCAGCATTTT. This translates into CASSPYSGAYNQPQHF.